A selection of T cell receptor beta chains follows, all from one sample in a study of Ad26.COV2.S vaccination and SARS-CoV-2 variants. Profiled with immunoSEQ multiplex PCR; TCRdb holds only in-frame clones, not every one. The profile shows about 350,000 clones, about 92% of them singletons. The sequencing used peripheral blood, collected after recovery from COVID-19. The receptors here all came from a human donor who had recovered from COVID-19. Each CDR3 is given with its conserved first and last residue. The D gene is left open where the match is weak. Part of the rows lack a size; the others show once, few, many or a class for expanded clones.

>.|TRBV6-1|once|TRBJ1-6
TGTGCCAGCAGTGAACAAAGCGGAGACCCCCTCCACTTT
CASSEQSGDPLHF
>.|TRBV13|.|TRBJ1-4
TGTGCCAGCAGCTCAACCGGGGATGGTGAAAAACTGTTTTTT
CASSSTGDGEKLFF
>.|TRBV19|once|TRBJ2-7
TGTGCCAGTAGCCAGGGGGGTCCCTACGAGCAGTACTTC
CASSQGGPYEQYF
>TRBD2|TRBV7-9|.|TRBJ2-1
TGTGCCAGCAGCTACGGCGGGGGGCGCTACAATGAGCAGTTCTTC
CASSYGGGRYNEQFF
>.|TRBV6-5|once|TRBJ1-5
TGTGCCAGCAGGGGGACTGGGGGTAGCAATCAGCCCCAGCATTTT
CASRGTGGSNQPQHF
>TRBD1|TRBV6-6|.|TRBJ1-2
TGTGCCAGCACCCCGGACAGGGACGGAAATGGCTACACCTTC
CASTPDRDGNGYTF
>.|TRBV7-8|.|TRBJ1-2
TGTGCCAGCAGCCGGGGGGCAGAATATGGCTACACCTTC
CASSRGAEYGYTF
>.|TRBV6-6|.|TRBJ2-1
TGTGCCAGCAGTTACTCGATGGACAGTTACAATGAGCAGTTCTTC
CASSYSMDSYNEQFF
>TRBD1|TRBV6-2/TRBV6-3|.|TRBJ1-2
TGTGCCAGCAGCCCCCTTGGGACAGGGGGCGCGGGAAACTATGGCTACACCTTC
CASSPLGTGGAGNYGYTF
>.|TRBV9|.|TRBJ2-5
TGTGCCAGCAGCTCTTCGGTTCAAGAGACCCAGTACTTC
CASSSSVQETQYF
>TRBD1|TRBV16|.|TRBJ2-7
TGTGCCAGCAGCCCCCTGGGACAGGGGGACGGCTACGAGCAGTACTTC
CASSPLGQGDGYEQYF
>.|TRBV5-8|.|TRBJ2-5
TGTGCCAGCAGCTTTACAGGGTTGCAGACCCAGTACTTC
CASSFTGLQTQYF
>TRBD2|TRBV6-1|.|TRBJ2-1
TGTGCCAGCAGTGAAGAATTAGCGGGGTTCTACAATGAGCAGTTCTTC
CASSEELAGFYNEQFF